This TCR beta chain is from a study of T-cell memory formation after mild COVID-19. This CDR3 comprises 11 residues. V gave up 3 bases and J gave up 6 bases, with 5 bases separating them. Germline CDR1 SGHRS, CDR2 YFSETQ. 5'RACE with constant-segment primers built TCRalpha and TCRbeta cDNA libraries with UMIs. TCRdb re-called the 5' RACE reads with MiXCR, one entry per CDR3 protein. The sample holds hundreds of thousands of distinct CDR3 sequences; approximately 13% are singletons and the top ten take 22%. This clonotype was detected ten times or more. Antigen: not known. Points from the study as a whole: Cross-reactive memory appears to have joined, as suggested by some responding clones showing up in pre-infection memory. Clones which contracted sat mainly in CM and EM if CD4+, and in EMRA if CD8+. CD4/CD8 balance characterized clones contracting day 15 to 85, and CD4+ skew characterized later expanders.

This chain connects TRBV5-1 to TRBJ2-3; possibly TRBD1 or TRBD2 for D (5 bases each). This receptor was identified in a man aged 18 to 29 who had mild COVID-19 (a few samples of this study predate the infection). Cell type and time point are not known. Material for sequencing was PBMCs or a T cell subset sorted from them (not recorded which). Here the CDR3 DNA reads TGCGCCAGCAGCTGGGGGGATACGCAGTATTTT. Its protein is CASSWGDTQYF. Full variable domain (missing parts from reference TRBV5-1 and TRBJ2-3): KAGVTQTPRYLIKTRGQQVTLSCSPISGHRSVSWYQQTPGQGLQFLFEYFSETQRNKGNFPGRFSGRQFSNSRSEMNVSTLELGDSALYLCASSWGDTQYFGPGTRLTVL.